The sequence of this TCR beta chain was determined in a study of blood T cells in healthy people across ages. Each donor supplied 7.5 to 10 milliliters of peripheral blood. Broader study findings: With unsorted PBMCs, a conclusive comparison of naive versus antigen-experienced cells was not possible.

Primers used in a second PCR of roughly 7 to 12 cycles were a sample-barcoded 5' primer and a J-beta primer mix. Every molecule of cDNA carried a tag from a template-switch adaptor with 12 random nucleotides. In TCRdb, the 5' RACE reads were re-called with MiXCR into one record per CDR3 protein. The sample includes about 1.6 million distinct CDR3 sequences, 30% to 35% seen only once; the top ten take approximately 10%. Concerning this clonotype itself: The antigen is not known.

The receptor comes from a woman in her 30s in good health. What was sequenced was blood.

This chain's CDR3 is CASSQDRGLLGGKLFF. The DNA of the CDR3 is TGTGCCAGCAGCCAAGATAGGGGGCTGCTAGGTGGAAAACTGTTTTTT. This sequence joins TRBV3-1 and TRBJ1-4; the match to TRBD1 covers 7 bases. V gave up 0 bases and J gave up 10 bases; unmatched junction bases: 11. The CDR3 is 16 amino acids. Germline-derived CDR1 and CDR2 are LGHDT and YNNKEL (reference sequence).